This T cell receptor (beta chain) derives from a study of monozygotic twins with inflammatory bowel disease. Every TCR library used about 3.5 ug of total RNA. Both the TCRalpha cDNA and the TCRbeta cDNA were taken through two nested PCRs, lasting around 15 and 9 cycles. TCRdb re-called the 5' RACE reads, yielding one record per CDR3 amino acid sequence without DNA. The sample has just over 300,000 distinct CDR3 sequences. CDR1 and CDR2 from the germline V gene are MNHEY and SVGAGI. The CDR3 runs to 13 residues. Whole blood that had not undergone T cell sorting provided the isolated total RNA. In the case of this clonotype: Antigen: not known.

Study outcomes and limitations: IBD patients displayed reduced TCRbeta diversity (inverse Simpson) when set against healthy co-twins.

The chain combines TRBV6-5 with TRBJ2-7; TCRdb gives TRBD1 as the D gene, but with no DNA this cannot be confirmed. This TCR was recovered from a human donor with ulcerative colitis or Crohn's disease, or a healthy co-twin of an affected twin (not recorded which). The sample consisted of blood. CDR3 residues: CASSLNRVGEQYF.